This entry lists 20 T cell receptor beta chains sequenced from one sample in a study of blood T cells in healthy people across ages. The second PCR ran about 6 to 11 cycles with a sample-barcoded 5' primer and J-beta primers. Each CDR3 protein gets one entry after TCRdb re-called the 5' RACE reads with MiXCR. The profile shows just over 800,000 distinct CDR3 sequences, approximately 59% of them singletons. The sequenced sample was blood. The receptors here all came from a young man in good health.

The rearrangement links TRBV2 to TRBJ1-5; the D gene is possibly TRBD1 (5 bases). The CDR3 sequence is 13 residues long. Germline V gives CDR1 SNHLY, CDR2 FYNNEI. V dropped 6 bases and J dropped 8 bases, with 14 bases sitting between them. CDR3 sequence: CASRGGSGKPQHF. The DNA of the CDR3 is TGTGCCAGCAGGGGGGGATCGGGAAAGCCCCAGCATTTT.

This clonotype was recorded many times. The V gene is TRBV4-3, the J gene TRBJ2-3, with 8 positions matching TRBD2. Germline V gene sequence: CDR1 LGHNA, CDR2 YSLEER. The CDR3 runs 18 residues. Trimming cost V 2 bases and J 6 bases; bases outside gene matches: 16. In DNA form, the CDR3 reads TGCGCCAGCAGCCAAATCGGCGCGGGGGGCCCAGATGGGGATACGCAGTATTTT. The encoded protein is CASSQIGAGGPDGDTQYF.

This chain connects TRBV20-1 to TRBJ2-7; 10 bases match TRBD1. Unmatched junction bases numbered 3, after V lost 0 bases and J lost 4 bases. The CDR3 runs to 14 residues. The germline gives CDR1 DFQATT, CDR2 SNEGSKA (reference sequence). The DNA for the CDR3 is TGCAGTGCTAGAGATGCGGGACAGGGGTACGAGCAGTACTTC. Translating it yields CSARDAGQGYEQYF.

The chain recombines TRBV6-5 with TRBJ2-7, with 11 bases identical to TRBD1. The germline CDR1 and CDR2 sequences are MNHEY and SVGAGI. With 6 bases clipped from V and 0 bases from J, the junction kept 1 base outside the gene matches. This CDR3 is built from 14 residues. CDR3 loop: CASSGQGASYEQYF. CDR3 DNA: TGTGCCAGCAGCGGACAGGGGGCCTCCTACGAGCAGTACTTC.

V gene TRBV2 combines with J gene TRBJ2-1, with a possible D match to TRBD2 (7 bases). CDR1 and CDR2 from the germline V gene are SNHLY and FYNNEI. The CDR3 is 14 amino acids. V lost 7 bases and J 6 bases, leaving 16 bases between the germline ends. As DNA, the CDR3 is TGTGCCAGCATGGGGGCGGGGGCCCCCAATGAGCAGTTCTTC. This codes for CASMGAGAPNEQFF.

The rearrangement joins TRBV7-2 to TRBJ2-1; D gene unclear. V shed 3 bases and J shed 1 base, with 10 bases lying between them. Germline V gene data show CDR1 as SGHTA and CDR2 as FQGNSA. The CDR3 contains 15 residues. The CDR3: CASSFTSDSYNEQFF. The DNA for the CDR3 is TGTGCCAGCAGCTTTACTTCCGATTCCTACAATGAGCAGTTCTTC.

This clonotype has just a few counts. The chain is built from TRBV4-3 and TRBJ1-4, with D possibly being TRBD1 (5 bases). The germline V gene encodes CDR1 LGHNA and CDR2 YSLEER. Between the trimmed V and J ends, which lost 1 base and 3 bases, there was a span of 15 bases. This CDR3 has 17 amino acids. CDR3 region: CASSQGLGLDPNEKLFF. Written as DNA, the CDR3 is TGCGCCAGCAGCCAAGGTCTGGGACTAGATCCTAATGAAAAACTGTTTTTT.

This clonotype turned up a few times. The chain combines TRBV12-3 or TRBV12-4 with TRBJ2-4, with 7 bases aligning to TRBD1. The DNA end is a closer match to TRBJ2-5, so the J assignment may be wrong. This CDR3 spans 14 amino acids. The CDR3 region has the DNA TGTGCCAGCAGTCCGTCCACAGGGGAAGAGACCCAGTACTTC. As protein: CASSPSTGEETQYF.

The rearrangement joins TRBV7-9 to TRBJ2-2; TRBD1 might be the D (5 bases). Trimming took off 1 base at V and 7 bases at J, with 13 bases between the two ends. Looked up from germline, CDR1 is SEHNR and CDR2 is FQNEAQ (reference sequence). The CDR3 loop spans 15 amino acids. The DNA for the CDR3 is TGTGCCAGCAGCTTAGGACAGACGGAACTCGGGGAGCTGTTTTTT. This gives the protein CASSLGQTELGELFF.

The chain couples TRBV7-9 to TRBJ2-7, with unresolved D. V was cut by 1 base and J by 2 bases, with 9 bases left in between. This CDR3 is built from 14 residues. The germline V gene encodes CDR1 SEHNR and CDR2 FQNEAQ (reference sequence). The CDR3 reads CASSLDLKPYEQYF. The CDR3 nucleotides are TGTGCCAGCAGCTTAGACCTAAAGCCCTACGAGCAGTACTTC.

The rearrangement links TRBV9 to TRBJ2-4, with a tentative D call TRBD1 (5 bases). The better agreement between TRBJ2-7 and the DNA end casts doubt on the J call. The CDR3 contains 15 residues. The germline V gene has CDR1 SGDLS and CDR2 YYNGEE. The CDR3 protein is CASSPRFQGAYEQYF. In DNA, the CDR3 is TGTGCCAGCAGCCCTCGATTTCAGGGCGCCTACGAGCAGTACTTC.

The genes are TRBV13 and TRBJ2-5; TRBD2 matches 8 bases. V lost 5 bases and J lost 6; bases outside the gene matches: 8. Germline CDR1 PRHDT, CDR2 FYEKMQ (reference sequence). CDR3 length: 14 amino acids. CDR3 nucleotide sequence: TGTGCCAGCAGCCCCGACGGGGGGGCGAAGACCCAGTACTTC. Translating it yields CASSPDGGAKTQYF.

The chain has TRBV4-3 and TRBJ2-5, with no clear D. The CDR3 has 11 residues. CDR1 is LGHNA and CDR2 is YSLEER in the germline V gene. V lost 8 bases, J lost 0 bases, and 4 bases lay in between. CDR3 protein: CASGDQETQYF. In DNA, the CDR3 is TGCGCCAGCGGGGACCAAGAGACCCAGTACTTC.

The V and J genes are TRBV3-1 and TRBJ1-4; 7 bases agree with TRBD1. The CDR3 is 13 residues long. Per the germline V gene, CDR1 is LGHDT and CDR2 is YNNKEL (reference sequence). V lost 5 bases and J lost 8; bases outside the gene matches: 5. The CDR3 DNA reads as TGTGCCAGCAGCTCAACAGGGGAGGAAAAACTGTTTTTT. It encodes CASSSTGEEKLFF.

The chain joins TRBV15 to TRBJ1-5, with D unclear. The CDR3 is made up of 13 amino acids. Trimming removed 1 base from V and 5 bases from J, with 6 bases in between. CDR1 is LNHNV and CDR2 is YYDKDF in the germline V gene (reference sequence). CDR3 loop: CATSRVYDQPQHF. The CDR3 coding sequence is TGTGCCACCAGCAGAGTGTACGATCAGCCCCAGCATTTT.

The rearrangement uses TRBV2 and TRBJ2-2; the D gene is possibly TRBD2 (5 bases). Germline V lookup: CDR1 SNHLY, CDR2 FYNNEI. CDR3 length: 16 amino acids. Between the trimmed V and J ends, which lost 9 bases and 2 bases, there was a span of 19 bases. This chain's CDR3 is CARKPTSLANTGELFF. The DNA for the CDR3 is TGTGCCAGAAAGCCCACTTCCCTAGCAAACACCGGGGAGCTGTTTTTT.

The chain uses TRBV10-2 and TRBJ2-5; tentative D call: TRBD1 (5 bases). Trimming stripped 6 bases from V and 4 bases from J, with 18 bases between. The CDR3 consists of 15 residues. Per germline, CDR1 WSHSY and CDR2 SAAADI. The CDR3 reads CASRAGAGWRETQYF. CDR3 in DNA: TGCGCCAGCAGAGCTGGGGCAGGGTGGAGAGAGACCCAGTACTTC.

The chain employs TRBV3-1 and TRBJ1-2; D may be TRBD1 (5 bases). The length of the CDR3 is 15 residues. Germline loops: CDR1 LGHDT, CDR2 YNNKEL (reference sequence). V lost 4 bases to trimming and J lost 4 bases, with 16 bases between them. CDR3 loop: CASSPAPQGGYGYTF. The CDR3 coding sequence is TGTGCCAGCAGCCCGGCGCCTCAGGGTGGCTATGGCTACACCTTC.

This chain joins TRBV25-1 and TRBJ1-6; 7 bases map to TRBD1. The CDR3 loop spans 16 amino acids. V shed 6 bases and J 7 bases; nucleotides not matched to a gene: 12. The germline V gene encodes CDR1 MGHDK and CDR2 SYGVNS. CDR3 DNA sequence: TGTGCCAGCAGACGACTGACAGGGCCCGGGAATTCACCCCTCCACTTT. This codes for CASRRLTGPGNSPLHF. Together with reference TRBV25-1 and TRBJ1-6, the CDR3 gives the full variable domain: EADIYQTPRYLVIGTGKKITLECSQTMGHDKMYWYQQDPGMELHLIHYSYGVNSTEKGDLSSESTVSRIRTEHFPLTLESARPSHTSQYLCASRRLTGPGNSPLHFGNGTRLTVT.

The chain combines TRBV10-3 with TRBJ1-4; D unresolved. CDR3 length: 14 amino acids. V lost 10 bases to trimming and J lost 2 bases, with 14 bases between them. Germline V gene data show CDR1 as ENHRY and CDR2 as SYGVKD. The CDR3 loop is CATGTQGTNEKLFF. The CDR3 nucleotides read TGTGCCACCGGAACCCAAGGCACTAATGAAAAACTGTTTTTT.